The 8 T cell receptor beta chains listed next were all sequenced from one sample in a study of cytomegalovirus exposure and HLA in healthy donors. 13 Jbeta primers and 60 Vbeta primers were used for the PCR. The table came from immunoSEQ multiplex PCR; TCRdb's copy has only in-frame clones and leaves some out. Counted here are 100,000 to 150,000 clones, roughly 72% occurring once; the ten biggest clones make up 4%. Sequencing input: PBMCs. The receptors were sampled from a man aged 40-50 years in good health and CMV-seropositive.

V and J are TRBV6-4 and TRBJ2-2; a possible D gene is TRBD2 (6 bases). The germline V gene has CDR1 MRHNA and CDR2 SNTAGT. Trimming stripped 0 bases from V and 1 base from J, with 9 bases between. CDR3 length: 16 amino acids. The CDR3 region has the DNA TGTGCCAGCAGTGACTCGGGGACTTTGAACACCGGGGAGCTGTTTTTT. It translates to CASSDSGTLNTGELFF.

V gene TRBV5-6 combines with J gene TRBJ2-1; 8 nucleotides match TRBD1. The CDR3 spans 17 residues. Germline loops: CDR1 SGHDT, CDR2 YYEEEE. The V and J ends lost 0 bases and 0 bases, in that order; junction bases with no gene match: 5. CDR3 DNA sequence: TGTGCCAGCAGCTTGGGTGGACAGGGAGGCTCCTACAATGAGCAGTTCTTC. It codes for CASSLGGQGGSYNEQFF.

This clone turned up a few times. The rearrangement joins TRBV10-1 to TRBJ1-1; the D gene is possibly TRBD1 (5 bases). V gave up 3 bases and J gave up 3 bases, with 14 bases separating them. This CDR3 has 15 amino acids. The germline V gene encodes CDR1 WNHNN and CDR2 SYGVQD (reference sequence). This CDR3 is CASSDQGSKDTEAFF. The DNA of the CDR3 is TGCGCCAGCAGTGACCAGGGTTCAAAGGACACTGAAGCTTTCTTT.

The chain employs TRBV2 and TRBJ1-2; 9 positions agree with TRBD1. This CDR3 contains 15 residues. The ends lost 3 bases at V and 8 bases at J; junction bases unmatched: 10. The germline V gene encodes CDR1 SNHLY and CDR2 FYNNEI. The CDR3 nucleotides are TGTGCCAGCAGTGACGACAGGGGGAGATCGGGGGGCTACACCTTC. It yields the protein CASSDDRGRSGGYTF.

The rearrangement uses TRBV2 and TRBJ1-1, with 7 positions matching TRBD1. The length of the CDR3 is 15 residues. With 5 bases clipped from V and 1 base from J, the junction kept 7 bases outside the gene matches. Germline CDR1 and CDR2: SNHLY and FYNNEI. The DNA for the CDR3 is TGTGCCAGCAGTCTAACAGGGGACCCGAACACTGAAGCTTTCTTT. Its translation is CASSLTGDPNTEAFF.

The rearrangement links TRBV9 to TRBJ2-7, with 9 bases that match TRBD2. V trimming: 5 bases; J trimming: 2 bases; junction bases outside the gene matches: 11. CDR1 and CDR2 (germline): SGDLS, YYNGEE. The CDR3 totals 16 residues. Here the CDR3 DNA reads TGTGCCAGCAGTGCCGACCAGGGCGGGAGGGCCTACGAGCAGTACTTC. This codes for CASSADQGGRAYEQYF. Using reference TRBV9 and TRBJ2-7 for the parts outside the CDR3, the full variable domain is DSGVTQTPKHLITATGQRVTLRCSPRSGDLSVYWYQQSLDQGLQFLIQYYNGEERAKGNILERFSAQQFPDLHSELNLSSLELGDSALYFCASSADQGGRAYEQYFGPGTRLTVT.

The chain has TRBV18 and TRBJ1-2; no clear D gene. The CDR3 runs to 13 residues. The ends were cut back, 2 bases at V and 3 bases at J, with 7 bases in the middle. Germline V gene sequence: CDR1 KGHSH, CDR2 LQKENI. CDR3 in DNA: TGTGCCAGCTCACCAGAGAGGCACTATGGCTACACCTTC. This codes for CASSPERHYGYTF.

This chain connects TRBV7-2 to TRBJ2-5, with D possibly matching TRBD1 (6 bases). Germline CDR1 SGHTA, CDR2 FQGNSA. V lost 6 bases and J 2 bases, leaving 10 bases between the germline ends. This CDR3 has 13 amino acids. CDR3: CASRVTGQETQYF. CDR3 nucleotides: TGTGCCAGCAGGGTCACAGGGCAAGAGACCCAGTACTTC.